Here is one TCR beta chain with its context. V was clipped by 2 bases and J by 6 bases; unmatched bases: 6. Germline V CDR1 and CDR2: SEHNR, FQNEAQ (reference sequence). The CDR3 runs 16 residues. This specimen comes from a study of blood T cell repertoires in COVID-19. Study at large: Some COVID-19 samples were acute and others convalescent; all came from the United States, Italy and Spain. Sample material is recorded as cDNA or gDNA derived from T cells, B-cell-depleted T cells, or PBMCs.

Data came from immunoSEQ multiplex PCR; TCRdb stores just in-frame clones and leaves some out. The sample holds 90,000 to 150,000 clones, over 75% seen once. The source material was peripheral blood. This chain links TRBV7-9 with TRBJ2-2; 10 bases line up with TRBD2. The source of this sequence is a man at least 80 years old with acute or convalescent COVID-19. CDR3 sequence reads: CASSLLAGVGAGELFF. CDR3 nucleotide sequence: TGTGCCAGCAGCTTACTAGCGGGAGTCGGGGCCGGGGAGCTGTTTTTT.